The source of this TCR beta chain is a study of T cells in Graves' hyperthyroidism and ophthalmopathy. Amplified TCR beta CDR3 regions derived from RNA transcripts. The TCR CDR3 first-round RT-PCR relied on the HTBI primer set. TCRdb re-called the multiplex PCR reads through MiXCR, storing one row per CDR3 protein. This table holds 45,000 or so distinct CDR3 sequences, more than 40% found once. The V and J ends lost 6 bases and 8 bases, in that order; junction bases with no gene match: 7. In germline, CDR1 is ENHRY, CDR2 SYGVKD. The length of the CDR3 is 13 residues. The chain couples TRBV10-3 to TRBJ1-2; 9 nucleotides line up with TRBD1. The sequencing input was peripheral blood or thyroid tissue (not recorded which). The TCR comes from a woman aged 45 to 65 with Graves' hyperthyroidism. CDR3 region: CAISTGQGGGYTF. The CDR3 DNA reads TGTGCCATCAGCACGGGACAGGGTGGGGGCTACACCTTC.